Following are 9 T cell receptor gamma chains from one sample sequenced in a study of gamma delta lymphoproliferative disorders and STAT genes. Genomic DNA from isolated PBMCs served as the sequencing template. TCRdb re-called the multiplex PCR reads via CATT. The table lists 950 or so gamma-chain clones, over 25% of them singletons. The sequenced sample consisted of blood. Receptor source: a human donor in good health.

No call exists for the J gene, whereas the V gene is TRGV4. The CDR3 is 10 amino acids. Germline CDR1 EGSTGY, CDR2 YDSYTSSV. CDR3 in amino acids: CATWDGLKLF. The CDR3 DNA is TGTGCCACCTGGGATGGCCTCAAATTATTC.

This clone counts as medium-sized (0.01 to 0.1%). The chain combines TRGV4 with TRGJ1 or TRGJ2. Because TCRdb records no J gene, it was assigned here through a match of the DNA to germline. This CDR3 has 14 residues. Germline CDR1 is EGSTGY and CDR2 is YDSYTSSV. J gave up 0 bases and V 0 bases, and 2 bases lay outside the gene matches. DNA for the CDR3: TGTGCCACCTGGGATGGGCTGAATTATTATAAGAAACTCTTT. This gives the protein CATWDGLNYYKKLF.

In regard to this clone: Because the CDR3's place on the DNA is in doubt, the DNA is left out and the CDR3 is given as listed by TCRdb. With the J gene uncalled, the V gene is TRGV10. TRGV10 has ORF status, its function being uncertain. Counting both end residues, the CDR3 totals 19 amino acids. CDR3 residues: CAAWDRGKIRNSLAVEQHF.

Sample share makes this clone large (0.1 to 1%). This chain connects TRGV9 to TRGJ1 or TRGJ2. TCRdb records no J gene; here it was assigned by comparing the DNA to germline. The CDR3 contains 13 residues. Germline CDR1 GITISATS, CDR2 ISYDGTV (reference sequence). The V gene end was trimmed by 0 bases and the J gene end by 5 bases; junction bases not matched to a gene: 4. The CDR3 protein is CALWEVPHYKKLF. The CDR3 DNA reads TGTGCCTTGTGGGAGGTGCCTCATTATAAGAAACTCTTT.

This clone is hyperexpanded. Other DNA sequences in this sample translate to the same CDR3. The V and J genes are TRGV10 and TRGJP1. No J gene is reported in TCRdb; it was inferred here by comparing the DNA with germline. TRGV10 is an ORF, and what it does is uncertain. The CDR3 contains 14 residues. Germline trimming cut 8 bases from V and 0 bases from J; bases unmatched to any gene: 4. The CDR3 here is CAAWENTTGWFKIF. The DNA of the CDR3 is TGTGCTGCGTGGGAAAATACCACTGGTTGGTTCAAGATATTT.

Within the sample, this clone is large (0.1 to 1%). CDR3 amino acids: CACWIRRNYYKKLF. CDR3 DNA: TGTGCCTGCTGGATTAGGAGGAATTATTATAAGAAACTCTTT. J is TRGJ1 or TRGJ2 and V is TRGV11. Germline matching of the DNA provided the J gene here, since TCRdb leaves it blank. TRGV11 carries the ORF label, with uncertain function. The CDR3 sequence is 14 residues long. The V segment lost 3 bases and the J segment 0 bases; nucleotides outside the gene matches: 2.

By sample fraction, this clone is medium-sized. The V and J genes are TRGV4 and TRGJ1 or TRGJ2. Germline matching of the DNA provided the J gene here, since TCRdb leaves it blank. The V gene end was trimmed by 2 bases and the J gene end by 3 bases; junction bases not matched to a gene: 4. The germline CDR1 and CDR2 sequences are EGSTGY and YDSYTSSV. This CDR3 contains 13 residues. The CDR3 here is CATWDVPYYKKLF. The CDR3 DNA sequence: TGTGCCACCTGGGATGTACCTTATTATAAGAAACTCTTT.

This clone qualifies as medium-sized. Other DNA sequences of this sample code for an identical CDR3. The chain is built from TRGV3 and TRGJ1 or TRGJ2. TCRdb does not report a J gene; here it was assigned by matching the DNA to germline references. Unmatched junction bases numbered 3, after V lost 0 bases and J lost 4 bases. The germline V gene encodes CDR1 VTNTFY and CDR2 YDVSTARD (reference sequence). The CDR3 has 13 residues. CDR3 coding DNA: TGTGCCACCTGGGACAGGCGATATTATAAGAAACTCTTT. Its translation is CATWDRRYYKKLF.

For the CDR3, the DNA is TGTGCCACCTGGGTCCCTTGTTTGGGCAAAAAAATCAAGGTATTT. Its protein is CATWVPCLGKKIKVF. The chain has TRGV4 and TRGJP. In the absence of a J gene in TCRdb, the DNA was matched to germline to assign it here. Per the germline V gene, CDR1 is EGSTGY and CDR2 is YDSYTSSV. Germline trimming cut 5 bases from V and 10 bases from J; bases unmatched to any gene: 8. This CDR3 contains 15 residues.